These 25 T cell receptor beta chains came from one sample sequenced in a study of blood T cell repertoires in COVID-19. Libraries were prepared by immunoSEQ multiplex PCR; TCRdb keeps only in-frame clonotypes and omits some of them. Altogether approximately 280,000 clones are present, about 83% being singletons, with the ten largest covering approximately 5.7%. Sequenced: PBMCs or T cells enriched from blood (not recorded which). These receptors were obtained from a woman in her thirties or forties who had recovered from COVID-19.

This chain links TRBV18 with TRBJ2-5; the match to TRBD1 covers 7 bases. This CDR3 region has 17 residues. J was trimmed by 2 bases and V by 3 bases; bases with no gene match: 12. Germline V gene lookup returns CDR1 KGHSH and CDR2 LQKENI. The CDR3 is CASSPDRTNPQQETQYF. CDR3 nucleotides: TGTGCCAGCTCACCGGACAGGACCAACCCCCAGCAAGAGACCCAGTACTTC. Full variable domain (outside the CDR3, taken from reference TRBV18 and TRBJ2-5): NAGVMQNPRHLVRRRGQEARLRCSPMKGHSHVYWYRQLPEEGLKFMVYLQKENIIDESGMPKERFSAEFPKEGPSILRIQQVVRGDSAAYFCASSPDRTNPQQETQYFGPGTRLLVL.

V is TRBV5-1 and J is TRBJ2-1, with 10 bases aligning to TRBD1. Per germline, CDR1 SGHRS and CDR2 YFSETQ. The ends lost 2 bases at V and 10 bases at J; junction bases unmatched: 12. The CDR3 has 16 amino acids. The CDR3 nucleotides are TGCGCCAGCAGCTTTGTGGCGGGACAGGGGCGGGGGGAGCAGTTCTTC. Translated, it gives CASSFVAGQGRGEQFF.

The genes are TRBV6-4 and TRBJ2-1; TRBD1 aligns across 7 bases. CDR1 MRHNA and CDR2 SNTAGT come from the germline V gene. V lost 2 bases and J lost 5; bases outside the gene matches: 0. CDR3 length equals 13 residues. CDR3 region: CASSDQGDNEQFF. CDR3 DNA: TGTGCCAGCAGTGACCAGGGGGACAATGAGCAGTTCTTC.

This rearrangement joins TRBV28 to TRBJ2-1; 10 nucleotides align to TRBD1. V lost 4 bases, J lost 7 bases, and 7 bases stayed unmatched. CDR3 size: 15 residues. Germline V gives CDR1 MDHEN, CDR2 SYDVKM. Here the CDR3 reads CASSSPGQGWNEQFF. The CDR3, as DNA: TGTGCCAGCAGTTCCCCGGGACAGGGGTGGAATGAGCAGTTCTTC. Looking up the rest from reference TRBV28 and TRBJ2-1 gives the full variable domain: DVKVTQSSRYLVKRTGEKVFLECVQDMDHENMFWYRQDPGLGLRLIYFSYDVKMKEKGDIPEGYSVSREKKERFSLILESASTNQTSMYLCASSSPGQGWNEQFFGPGTRLTVL.

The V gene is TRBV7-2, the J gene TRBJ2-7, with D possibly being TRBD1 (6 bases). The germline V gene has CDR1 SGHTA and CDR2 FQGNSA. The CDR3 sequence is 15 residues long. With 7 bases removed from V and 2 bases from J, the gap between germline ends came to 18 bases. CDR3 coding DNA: TGTGCCAGCACCGCTGACCGGGACACTCCCTACGAGCAGTACTTC. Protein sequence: CASTADRDTPYEQYF.

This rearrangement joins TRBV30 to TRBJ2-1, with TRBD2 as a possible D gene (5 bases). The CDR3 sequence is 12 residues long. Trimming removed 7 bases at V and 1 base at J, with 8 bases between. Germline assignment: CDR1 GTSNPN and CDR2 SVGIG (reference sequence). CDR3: CAFGLSYNEQFF. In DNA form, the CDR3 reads TGTGCCTTTGGACTTTCCTACAATGAGCAGTTCTTC.

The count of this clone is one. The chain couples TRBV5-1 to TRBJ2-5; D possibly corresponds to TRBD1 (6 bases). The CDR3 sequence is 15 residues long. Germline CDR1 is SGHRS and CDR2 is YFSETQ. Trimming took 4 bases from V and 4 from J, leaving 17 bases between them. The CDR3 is CASSDSGGPGETQYF. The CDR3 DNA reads TGCGCCAGCAGCGATTCTGGGGGCCCAGGAGAGACCCAGTACTTC.

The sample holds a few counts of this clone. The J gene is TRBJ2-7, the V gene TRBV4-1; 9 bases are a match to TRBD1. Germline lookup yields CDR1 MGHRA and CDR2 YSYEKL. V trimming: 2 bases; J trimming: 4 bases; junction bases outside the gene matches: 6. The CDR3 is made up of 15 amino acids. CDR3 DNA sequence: TGCGCCAGCAGCCAACTCCCGGGACAGGGTTACGAGCAGTACTTC. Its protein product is CASSQLPGQGYEQYF.

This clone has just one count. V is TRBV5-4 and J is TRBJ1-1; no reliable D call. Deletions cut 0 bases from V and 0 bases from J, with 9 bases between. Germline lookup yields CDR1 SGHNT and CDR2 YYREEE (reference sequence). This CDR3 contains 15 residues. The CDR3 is CASSLDGILNTEAFF. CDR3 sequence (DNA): TGTGCCAGCAGCTTGGACGGGATCCTGAACACTGAAGCTTTCTTT.

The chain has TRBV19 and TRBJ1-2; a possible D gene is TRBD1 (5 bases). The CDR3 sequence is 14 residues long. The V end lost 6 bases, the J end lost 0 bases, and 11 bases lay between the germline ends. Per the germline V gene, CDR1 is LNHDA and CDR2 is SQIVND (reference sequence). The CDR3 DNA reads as TGTGCCAGTAGGAAGGACAATACTAACTATGGCTACACCTTC. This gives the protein CASRKDNTNYGYTF.

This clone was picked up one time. CDR3 nucleotide sequence: TGTGCCAGCAGTTACTCGACCCGACAGGGAGAAAAACTGTTTTTT. Encoded protein: CASSYSTRQGEKLFF. The chain combines TRBV6-2 or TRBV6-3 with TRBJ1-4; 7 nucleotides match TRBD1. The trim removed 0 bases at V and 8 bases at J, leaving 6 bases unmatched. Germline CDR1 reads MNHEY; CDR2 reads SVGEGT. The CDR3 runs 15 residues.

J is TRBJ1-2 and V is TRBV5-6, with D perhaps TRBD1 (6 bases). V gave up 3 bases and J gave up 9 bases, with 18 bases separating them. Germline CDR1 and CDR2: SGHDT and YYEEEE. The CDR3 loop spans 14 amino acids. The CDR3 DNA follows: TGTGCCAGCAGCTCTGGGGGGGACATGTTGCGCTACACCTTC. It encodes CASSSGGDMLRYTF.

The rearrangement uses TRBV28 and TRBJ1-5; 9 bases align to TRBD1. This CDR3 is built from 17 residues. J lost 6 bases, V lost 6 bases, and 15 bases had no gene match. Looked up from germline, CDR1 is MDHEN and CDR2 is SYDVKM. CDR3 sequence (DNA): TGTGCCAGCAGGGACTTATCGGGGACAGGGTGGTTTCAGCCCCAGCATTTT. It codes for CASRDLSGTGWFQPQHF.

The CDR3 DNA is TGTGCCAGCAGCCAAATTAGCGGGAGGGCAACAGATACGCAGTATTTT. Its translation: CASSQISGRATDTQYF. This chain connects TRBV14 to TRBJ2-3; TRBD2 agrees at 11 bases. This CDR3 spans 16 amino acids. Germline lookup yields CDR1 SGHDN and CDR2 FVKESK. J lost 3 bases, V lost 2 bases, and 4 bases had no gene match.

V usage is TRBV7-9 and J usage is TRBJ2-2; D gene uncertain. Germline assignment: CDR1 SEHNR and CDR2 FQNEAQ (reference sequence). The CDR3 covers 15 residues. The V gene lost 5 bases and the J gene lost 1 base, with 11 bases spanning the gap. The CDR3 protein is CASSLMTGNTGELFF. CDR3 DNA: TGTGCCAGCAGCCTCATGACTGGGAACACCGGGGAGCTGTTTTTT.

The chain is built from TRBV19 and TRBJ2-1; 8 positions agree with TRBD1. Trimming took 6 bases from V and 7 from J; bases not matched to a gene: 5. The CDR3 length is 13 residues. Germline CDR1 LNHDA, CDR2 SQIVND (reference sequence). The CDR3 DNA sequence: TGTGCCAGTAGGCAGGGGGCGCTTAATGAGCAGTTCTTC. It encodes CASRQGALNEQFF.

In nucleotides, the CDR3 is TGTGCCAGCGCCTCCGGGACACCCAGCCGGGAGCAGTACTTC. As protein: CASASGTPSREQYF. This chain links TRBV11-1 with TRBJ2-7, with D possibly being TRBD1 (6 bases). CDR3 length equals 14 residues. Germline CDR1 SGHAT, CDR2 FQDESV (reference sequence). Between the trimmed V and J ends, which lost 8 bases and 7 bases, there was a span of 21 bases.

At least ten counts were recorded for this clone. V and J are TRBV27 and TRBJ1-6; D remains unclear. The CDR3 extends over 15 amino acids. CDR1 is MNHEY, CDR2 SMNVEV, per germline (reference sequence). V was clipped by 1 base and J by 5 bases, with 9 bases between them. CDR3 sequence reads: CASSLYGGHNSPLHF. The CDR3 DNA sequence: TGTGCCAGCAGTTTATATGGCGGCCATAATTCACCCCTCCACTTT.

The CDR3 spells CASSSSSGRSSSYNEQFF. The CDR3 DNA is TGTGCCAGCAGCTCCTCTAGCGGGAGGTCGAGCTCCTACAATGAGCAGTTCTTC. The V gene is TRBV7-2, the J gene TRBJ2-1, with 11 bases fitting TRBD2. After removal of 4 bases from V and 0 bases from J, the junction contained 8 bases not matched to a gene. Germline-derived CDR1 and CDR2 are SGHTA and FQGNSA. The CDR3 extends over 18 amino acids.

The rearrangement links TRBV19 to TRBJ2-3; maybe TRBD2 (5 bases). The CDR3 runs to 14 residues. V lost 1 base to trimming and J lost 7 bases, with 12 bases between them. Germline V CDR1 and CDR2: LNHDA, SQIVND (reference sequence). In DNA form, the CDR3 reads TGTGCCAGTAGTATAGGGACCGCCGGGAATACGCAGTATTTT. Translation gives CASSIGTAGNTQYF.

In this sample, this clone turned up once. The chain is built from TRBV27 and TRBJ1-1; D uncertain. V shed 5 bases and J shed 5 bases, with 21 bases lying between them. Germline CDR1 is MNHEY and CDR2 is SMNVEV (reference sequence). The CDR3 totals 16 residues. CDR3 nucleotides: TGTGCCAGCAGTAACCCATCGAGGGCCACGAAAACTGAAGCTTTCTTT. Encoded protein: CASSNPSRATKTEAFF.

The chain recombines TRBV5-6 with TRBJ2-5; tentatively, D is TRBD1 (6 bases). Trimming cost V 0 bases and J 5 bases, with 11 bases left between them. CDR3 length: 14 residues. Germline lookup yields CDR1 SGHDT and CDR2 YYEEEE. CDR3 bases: TGTGCCAGCAGCTTGGGGACAGTGGGGGAGACCCAGTACTTC. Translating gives CASSLGTVGETQYF.

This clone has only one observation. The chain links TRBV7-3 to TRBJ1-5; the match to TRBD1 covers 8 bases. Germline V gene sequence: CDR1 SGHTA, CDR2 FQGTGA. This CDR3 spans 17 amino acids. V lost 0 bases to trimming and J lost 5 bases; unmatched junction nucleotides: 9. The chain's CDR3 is CASSLTLDRATDQPQHF. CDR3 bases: TGTGCCAGCAGCTTAACCCTGGACAGGGCGACGGATCAGCCCCAGCATTTT. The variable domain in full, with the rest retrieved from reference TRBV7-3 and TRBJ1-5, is GAGVSQTPSNKVTEKGKYVELRCDPISGHTALYWYRQSLGQGPEFLIYFQGTGAADDSGLPNDRFFAVRPEGSVSTLKIQRTERGDSAVYLCASSLTLDRATDQPQHFGDGTRLSIL.

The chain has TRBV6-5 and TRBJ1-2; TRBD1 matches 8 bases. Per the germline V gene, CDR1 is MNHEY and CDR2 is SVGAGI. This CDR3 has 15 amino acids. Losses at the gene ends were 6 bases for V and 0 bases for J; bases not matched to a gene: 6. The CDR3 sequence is CASRGDRNTNYGYTF. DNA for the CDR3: TGTGCCAGCAGAGGGGACAGGAATACTAACTATGGCTACACCTTC.

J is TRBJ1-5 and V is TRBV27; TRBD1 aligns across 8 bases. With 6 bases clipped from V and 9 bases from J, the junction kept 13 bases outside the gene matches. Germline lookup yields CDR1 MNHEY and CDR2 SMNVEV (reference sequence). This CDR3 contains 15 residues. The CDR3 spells CASRGTGLYVLPQHF. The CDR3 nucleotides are TGTGCCAGCAGAGGGACAGGTCTATATGTCCTGCCCCAGCATTTT.